This T cell receptor (beta chain) was documented in a study of blood T cell repertoires in COVID-19. Study summary: COVID-19 samples from acute and convalescent phases originated in the United States, Italy and Spain. The analysed material was cDNA or gDNA that came from T cells, B-cell-depleted T cells, or PBMCs.

V lost 3 bases to trimming and J lost 4 bases; unmatched junction nucleotides: 12. Looked up from germline, CDR1 is SGHNT and CDR2 is YYREEE (reference sequence). The CDR3 covers 18 residues. Data came from immunoSEQ multiplex PCR; TCRdb stores just in-frame clones and leaves some out. The repertoire includes some 140,000 clones, less than 80% of them detected once, and roughly 3.6% sits in the top ten. The clonotype comes from a man between 60 and 75 years old with acute or convalescent COVID-19. Sequences were obtained from peripheral blood. This chain links TRBV5-4 with TRBJ2-5; 13 bases map to TRBD2. CDR3 sequence: CASSSQTSGRSSGETQYF. As DNA, the CDR3 is TGTGCCAGCAGCTCACAGACTAGCGGGAGGAGTTCAGGAGAGACCCAGTACTTC.